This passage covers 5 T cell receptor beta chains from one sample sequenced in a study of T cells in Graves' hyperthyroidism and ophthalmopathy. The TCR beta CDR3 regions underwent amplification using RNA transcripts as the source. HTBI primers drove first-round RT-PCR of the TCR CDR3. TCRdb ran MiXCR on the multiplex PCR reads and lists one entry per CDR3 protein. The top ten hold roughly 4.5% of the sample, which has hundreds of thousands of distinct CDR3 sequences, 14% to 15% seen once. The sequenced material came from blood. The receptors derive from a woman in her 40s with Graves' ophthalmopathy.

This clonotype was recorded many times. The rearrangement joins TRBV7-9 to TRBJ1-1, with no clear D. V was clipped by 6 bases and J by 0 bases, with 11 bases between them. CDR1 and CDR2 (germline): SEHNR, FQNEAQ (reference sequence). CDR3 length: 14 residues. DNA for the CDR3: TGTGCCAGCAGGGACCTAAATTTGAACACTGAAGCTTTCTTT. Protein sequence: CASRDLNLNTEAFF.

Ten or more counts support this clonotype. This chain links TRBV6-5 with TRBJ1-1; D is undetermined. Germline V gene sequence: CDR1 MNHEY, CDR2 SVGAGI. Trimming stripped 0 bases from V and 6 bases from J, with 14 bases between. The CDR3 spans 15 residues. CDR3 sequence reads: CASSYSYRRLPEAFF. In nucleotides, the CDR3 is TGTGCCAGCAGTTACTCCTATCGTAGGTTACCTGAAGCTTTCTTT.

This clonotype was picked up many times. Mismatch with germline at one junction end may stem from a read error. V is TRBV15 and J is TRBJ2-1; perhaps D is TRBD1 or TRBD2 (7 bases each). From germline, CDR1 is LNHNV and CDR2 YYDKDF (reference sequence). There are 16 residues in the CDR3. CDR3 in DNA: TGTGCCACCACCAGAGGGAGGGACAGCTCCTACAATGAGCAGTTCTTC. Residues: CATTRGRDSSYNEQFF.

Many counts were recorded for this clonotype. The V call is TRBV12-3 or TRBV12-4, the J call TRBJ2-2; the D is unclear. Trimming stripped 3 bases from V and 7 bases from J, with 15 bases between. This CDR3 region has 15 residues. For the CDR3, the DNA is TGTGCCAGCAGTTTGCGGCAGCAATCGGGCGGGGAGCTGTTTTTT. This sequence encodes CASSLRQQSGGELFF.

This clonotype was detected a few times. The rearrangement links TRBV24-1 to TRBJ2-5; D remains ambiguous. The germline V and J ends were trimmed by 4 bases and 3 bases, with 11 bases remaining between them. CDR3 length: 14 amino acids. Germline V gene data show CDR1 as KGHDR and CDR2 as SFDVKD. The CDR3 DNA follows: TGTGCCACCAGTGAAGCCCCTCCCAAAGAGACCCAGTACTTC. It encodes CATSEAPPKETQYF.